This note documents a single T cell receptor beta chain sequence. The antigen remains undetermined. The data were obtained in a study of T cell responses to AZD1222 COVID-19 vaccine. Trimming cost V 6 bases and J 4 bases; bases outside gene matches: 8. In germline, CDR1 is DFQATT, CDR2 SNEGSKA (reference sequence). CDR3 length: 14 amino acids. Study-level findings and limits: As reported, nearly half of all spike-specific TCRs target variant regions that are unmutated. Two AZD1222 administrations were followed by greater Spike-specific TCR breadth and depth. A mostly white British donor set with more females was recruited, and clonal diversity was possibly underestimated.

The method was immunoSEQ multiplex PCR; TCRdb's version includes in-frame clones alone and lacks a portion of them. The data contain some 97,000 clones, around 87% of them seen just once; the ten biggest clones take up 4.2%. This clonotype was sampled from an adult in good health. The chain links TRBV20-1 to TRBJ2-1; 8 bases match TRBD2. The sample was peripheral blood, taken on day 0 of MenACWY control vaccination. CDR3 sequence: CSASGLAGYNEQFF. The CDR3 DNA reads as TGCAGTGCGAGTGGGCTAGCGGGTTACAATGAGCAGTTCTTC.